This T cell receptor beta chain appears in the sequencing data of a study of shared clonotypes between healthy human individuals. Background on the study: In total, the donors were a couple of women and a few men aged 18 to 49.

Donors were healthy HIV-negative adults without recently reported acute infections or vaccinations. Notes on this clone: The target antigen is unknown.

The CDR3 covers 14 residues. With 0 bases removed from V and 8 bases from J, the gap between germline ends came to 13 bases. The germline V gene has CDR1 LNHNV and CDR2 YYDKDF (reference sequence). Study conclusions and caveats: The donor pool, a small one, limited the genetic and exposure-history diversity represented. With a handful of donors compared, around 5% of naive CD4 clonotypes were shared.

Using immunoSEQ multiplex PCR, the repertoire was profiled, and TCRdb retains in-frame clones only, with some absent. The table lists 700,000 or so clones, about two thirds of them singletons. The TCR sequence derives from a woman under 40 in good health. The source material was memory CD4+ T cells sorted from blood. The subset was: CD45RA-negative fraction. The rearrangement uses TRBV15 and TRBJ1-1; weak D call: TRBD1 (5 bases). In DNA, the CDR3 is TGTGCCACCAGCAGAGACCTACAGGCGACGGAAGCTTTCTTT. This gives the protein CATSRDLQATEAFF.